This is a list of T cell receptor beta chains from one sample in a study of response to subunit inactivated influenza vaccine. A single record per CDR3 protein comes from TCRdb applying MiXCR to the RT-PCR reads. The table records fewer than 400,000 distinct CDR3 sequences, 20% to 25% of them present only once. Sequenced material: PBMCs from blood, taken approximately 20 months after vaccination. The origin of the receptors is a man aged 50 to 69 who received an inactivated influenza vaccine. The CDR3 runs from the conserved cysteine through the conserved F or W. D genes are given only for firm matches. Clone size is stated in some rows and not others, as once, few, many or a class when expanded.

J: TRBJ1-4
size: -
V: TRBV29-1
D: TRBD1
DNA: TGCAGCCCCCCGGGACAGCATAATGAAAAACTGTTTTTT
CDR3: CSPPGQHNEKLFF

J: TRBJ2-2
size: few
V: TRBV4-1
D: -
DNA: TGCGCCAGCAGCCAACAGACTAACACCGGGGAGCTGTTTTTT
CDR3: CASSQQTNTGELFF

J: TRBJ1-2
size: few
V: TRBV4-1
D: -
DNA: TGCGCCAGCAGCCAGCCTGGCACAGGGTTGAACTATGGCTACACCTTC
CDR3: CASSQPGTGLNYGYTF

J: TRBJ1-3
size: few
V: TRBV28
D: -
DNA: TGTGCCAGCAGTTTAAGGCAGGCCTCTGGAAACACCATATATTTT
CDR3: CASSLRQASGNTIYF

J: TRBJ2-1
size: -
V: TRBV7-2
D: TRBD2
DNA: TGTGCCAGCAGCTTAGCCGTTTTCCTAGCGGGTGCCGCGCAAACCTACAATGAGCAGTTCTTC
CDR3: CASSLAVFLAGAAQTYNEQFF

J: TRBJ1-2
size: many
V: TRBV12-3/TRBV12-4
D: TRBD1
DNA: TGTGCCAGCAGTTGGGGGACAGGCGATGGCTACACCTTC
CDR3: CASSWGTGDGYTF

J: TRBJ2-3
size: -
V: TRBV27
D: TRBD2
DNA: TGTGCCAGCACTCCCAACCCGGGAGGGGAGGCAGATACGCAGTATTTT
CDR3: CASTPNPGGEADTQYF

J: TRBJ1-4
size: -
V: TRBV7-8
D: -
DNA: TGTGCCAGCAGCTTAGCTAGGGCAGGGTGGGGTGAAAAACTGTTTTTT
CDR3: CASSLARAGWGEKLFF

J: TRBJ1-1
size: few
V: TRBV13
D: -
DNA: TGTGCCAGCAGCTTCCCCAGGGTGATGAACACTGAAGCTTTCTTT
CDR3: CASSFPRVMNTEAFF

J: TRBJ1-5
size: -
V: TRBV12-3/TRBV12-4
D: -
DNA: TGTGCCAGCATCGGAAGGGTTAATCAGCCCCAGCATTTT
CDR3: CASIGRVNQPQHF

J: TRBJ2-1
size: -
V: TRBV6-2/TRBV6-3
D: TRBD2
DNA: TGTGCCAGCAGTTACTCCCCTAGCGGGAGTTTCAATGAGCAGTTCTTC
CDR3: CASSYSPSGSFNEQFF

J: TRBJ2-1
size: many
V: TRBV4-3
D: TRBD1
DNA: TGCGCCAGCAGCCAAGATCTCAGGGGGCGACGCAATGAGCAGTTCTTC
CDR3: CASSQDLRGRRNEQFF

J: TRBJ1-4
size: few
V: TRBV6-1
D: -
DNA: TGTGCCAGCTCCCGGGACGGTTCTAATGAAAAACTGTTTTTT
CDR3: CASSRDGSNEKLFF

J: TRBJ2-7
size: -
V: TRBV5-4
D: -
DNA: TGTGCCAGCAGCTTGGGGAGGGGGCGCGAGTCGCAGCAGTACTTC
CDR3: CASSLGRGRESQQYF

J: TRBJ1-2
size: few
V: TRBV30
D: TRBD1
DNA: TGTGCCGGCCTTGATGACAGGGGGCGAAATGGCTACACCTTC
CDR3: CAGLDDRGRNGYTF

J: TRBJ1-1
size: few
V: TRBV7-6
D: TRBD1
DNA: TGTGCCAGCAGCGATATCAGGGGGCCCCCTGAAGCTTTCTTT
CDR3: CASSDIRGPPEAFF

J: TRBJ1-1
size: -
V: TRBV12-3/TRBV12-4
D: -
DNA: TGTGCCAGCAGTTTCTACGGGAACACTGAAGCTTTCTTT
CDR3: CASSFYGNTEAFF

J: TRBJ2-3
size: -
V: TRBV12-3/TRBV12-4
D: -
DNA: TGTGCCAGCAGTCCCAACCCCGGGCCCTGGGCTACGCAGTATTTT
CDR3: CASSPNPGPWATQYF

J: TRBJ2-2
size: few
V: TRBV4-2
D: TRBD2
DNA: TGTGCCAGCAGCCTAACCCCAACATTAGCGGGTGGAGGCGGGGAGCTGTTTTTT
CDR3: CASSLTPTLAGGGGELFF

J: TRBJ2-1
size: few
V: TRBV7-9
D: -
DNA: TGTGCCAGCAGCTTGGCCAGCGGGGAGCAGTTCTTC
CDR3: CASSLASGEQFF

J: TRBJ2-3
size: few
V: TRBV29-1
D: TRBD2
DNA: TGCAGCGGCCTACTAGCGGGGGGGCCAGATACGCAGTATTTT
CDR3: CSGLLAGGPDTQYF

J: TRBJ2-5
size: -
V: TRBV4-3
D: -
DNA: TGCGCCAGCAGCCAGTACCTCGGGCAGGGTCAAGAGACCCAGTACTTC
CDR3: CASSQYLGQGQETQYF

J: TRBJ2-7
size: -
V: TRBV19
D: TRBD1
DNA: TGTGCCAGTAGTATGGGACAGGGACCCTACGAGCAGTACTTC
CDR3: CASSMGQGPYEQYF

J: TRBJ1-1
size: few
V: TRBV5-4
D: -
DNA: TGTGCCAGCAGCGGTGGGGGGAGGAACACTGAAGCTTTCTTT
CDR3: CASSGGGRNTEAFF

J: TRBJ2-3
size: -
V: TRBV15
D: TRBD1
DNA: TGTGCCACCAGCAGAGAGCGGACAGGGGTTTTAGATACGCAGTATTTT
CDR3: CATSRERTGVLDTQYF

J: TRBJ2-3
size: few
V: TRBV4-2
D: TRBD2
DNA: TGTGCCAGCAGCCAGGGGAGGCGCGGGAGGAAAACAGATACGCAGTATTTT
CDR3: CASSQGRRGRKTDTQYF

J: TRBJ2-7
size: once
V: TRBV2
D: TRBD1
DNA: TGTGCCAGCAGTAGATCAGGACAGGTCAGCTCCTACGAGCAGTACTTC
CDR3: CASSRSGQVSSYEQYF

J: TRBJ1-3
size: -
V: TRBV3-1
D: TRBD1
DNA: TGTGCCAGCAGCCCAGATGGGGGCAGGGGGAATGGAAACACCATATATTTT
CDR3: CASSPDGGRGNGNTIYF

J: TRBJ2-7
size: -
V: TRBV20-1
D: -
DNA: TGCAGTGCCCCAGGGATGGGTTTCTCCTACGAGCAGTACTTC
CDR3: CSAPGMGFSYEQYF

J: TRBJ2-5
size: few
V: TRBV20-1
D: -
DNA: TGCAGTGCTAGAGTAGGACCCCGGGAGACCCAGTACTTC
CDR3: CSARVGPRETQYF

J: TRBJ2-1
size: -
V: TRBV5-1
D: -
DNA: TGCGCCAGCAGCTTGGAGTGGGGGGCCCACAATGAGCAGTTCTTC
CDR3: CASSLEWGAHNEQFF

J: TRBJ1-5
size: few
V: TRBV6-5
D: -
DNA: TGTGCCAGCAGTTACTCGTCGAGTTCTCAGCCCCAGCATTTT
CDR3: CASSYSSSSQPQHF

J: TRBJ1-3
size: -
V: TRBV2
D: -
DNA: TGTGCCACCTCAACCGGGACCCTTTCCTCTGGAAACACCATATATTTT
CDR3: CATSTGTLSSGNTIYF